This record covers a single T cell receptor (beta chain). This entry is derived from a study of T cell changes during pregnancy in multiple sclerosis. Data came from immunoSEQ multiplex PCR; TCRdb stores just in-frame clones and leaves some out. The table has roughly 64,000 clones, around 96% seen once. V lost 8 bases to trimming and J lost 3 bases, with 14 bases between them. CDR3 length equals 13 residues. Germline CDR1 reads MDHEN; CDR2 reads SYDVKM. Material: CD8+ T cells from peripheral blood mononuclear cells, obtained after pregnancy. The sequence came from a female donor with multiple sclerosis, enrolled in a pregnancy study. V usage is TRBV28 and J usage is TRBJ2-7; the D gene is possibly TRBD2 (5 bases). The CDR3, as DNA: TGTGCCAGCTCAACGGGTAGCGACTACGAGCAGTACTTC. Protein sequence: CASSTGSDYEQYF.